The 17 T cell receptor beta chains presented below share a single source sample, sequenced in a study of naive and memory T cell subsets. Reverse transcription of blood and skin TCR RNA was primed at alpha and beta constant regions. Each CDR3 protein is one row after TCRdb ran MiXCR on the UMI-ligation and nested PCR reads. Of approximately 20,000 distinct CDR3 sequences in the sample, approximately 9.6% were seen once. The treatment here: skin biopsy from PPD injection site in Mantoux-positive individual. Unsorted total RNA, roughly 1 to 1000 ng, was DNase treated before reverse transcription. This material consisted of skin, taken from a tuberculin skin test site. The receptors come from an adult in good health.

This clonotype was recorded many times. The chain joins TRBV5-1 to TRBJ2-6; 7 bases fit TRBD1. V lost 4 bases and J lost 0; bases outside the gene matches: 4. The CDR3 has 16 amino acids. Per germline, CDR1 SGHRS and CDR2 YFSETQ. The CDR3 loop reads CASSADRRSGANVLTF. The DNA of the CDR3 is TGCGCCAGCAGCGCGGACAGGCGCTCTGGGGCCAACGTCCTGACTTTC.

By proportion, this clonotype is medium-sized. The chain couples TRBV2 to TRBJ2-7, with TRBD1 identical over 9 bases. From germline, CDR1 is SNHLY and CDR2 FYNNEI. Trimming took 3 bases from V and 3 from J; bases not matched to a gene: 6. The CDR3 contains 15 residues. CDR3 nucleotides: TGTGCCAGCAGTGACAATGGACAGGGGATCTACGAGCAGTACTTC. Translation: CASSDNGQGIYEQYF.

The sample holds many counts of this clonotype. The gene calls are TRBV5-6 and TRBJ2-5; a possible D gene is TRBD2 (6 bases). The CDR3 extends over 15 amino acids. Germline V gene data show CDR1 as SGHDT and CDR2 as YYEEEE. Trimming pared 3 bases from V and 0 bases from J, leaving 12 bases between. The CDR3 nucleotides are TGTGCCAGCAGCTCCTCGGGGGAGAACCAAGAGACCCAGTACTTC. Encoded protein: CASSSSGENQETQYF.

This clonotype is medium-sized. The V and J genes are TRBV12-3 or TRBV12-4 and TRBJ2-1; tentative D call: TRBD2 (6 bases). Between the trimmed V and J ends, which lost 1 base and 1 base, there was a span of 14 bases. The CDR3 runs to 17 residues. The CDR3 DNA is TGTGCCAGCAGTTTAGTATGGACTACTAGGTCCTACAATGAGCAGTTCTTC. Translation gives CASSLVWTTRSYNEQFF.

This clonotype was seen only a few times. The J gene is TRBJ1-6, the V gene TRBV3-1; maybe TRBD1 (6 bases). CDR3 length equals 15 residues. CDR1 LGHDT and CDR2 YNNKEL come from the germline V gene (reference sequence). The V end was cut by 3 bases, the J end by 10 bases, with 16 bases between. The CDR3 is CASSQAGGGRSPLHF. The CDR3 DNA follows: TGTGCCAGCAGCCAGGCGGGGGGCGGTCGGTCACCCCTCCACTTT.

This clonotype was counted a few times. The J gene is TRBJ2-1, the V gene TRBV6-2 or TRBV6-3; 10 nucleotides align to TRBD1. Looked up from germline, CDR1 is MNHEY and CDR2 is SVGEGT. V lost 5 bases to trimming and J lost 7 bases; unmatched junction nucleotides: 11. This CDR3 comprises 16 residues. CDR3 nucleotide sequence: TGTGCCAGCAGTCACGACTCGACAGGGGGCAAGAATGAGCAGTTCTTC. Translation gives CASSHDSTGGKNEQFF.

This clonotype was counted only a few times. CDR3 coding DNA: TGTGCCAGCAGAGGGGTGCGGACTGAAGCTTTCTTT. Amino acids: CASRGVRTEAFF. The V and J genes are TRBV6-2 or TRBV6-3 and TRBJ1-1; a weak D match, TRBD1 (5 bases). The V end was cut by 6 bases, the J end by 5 bases, with 10 bases between. From germline, CDR1 is MNHEY and CDR2 SVGEGT. The CDR3 loop spans 12 amino acids.

V and J are TRBV29-1 and TRBJ1-2, with a weak D call TRBD1 (5 bases). The CDR3 runs 14 residues. With 3 bases removed from V and 8 bases from J, the gap between germline ends came to 19 bases. Per germline, CDR1 SQVTM and CDR2 ANQGSEA. CDR3 in amino acids: CSVDRLGFGGGYTF. DNA for the CDR3: TGCAGCGTTGATAGACTGGGGTTCGGGGGAGGCTACACCTTC.

The sample holds many counts of this clonotype. The rearrangement uses TRBV20-1 and TRBJ2-4; D ambiguous. Per germline, CDR1 DFQATT and CDR2 SNEGSKA (reference sequence). Trimming pared 4 bases from V and 0 bases from J, leaving 13 bases between. The CDR3 is 15 amino acids. The CDR3 DNA reads TGCAGTGCTAAAGGGAACGAACTAGCCAAAAACATTCAGTACTTC. It translates to CSAKGNELAKNIQYF.

The chain combines TRBV25-1 with TRBJ2-6; maybe TRBD1 (6 bases). The CDR3 spans 17 residues. Trimming cost V 4 bases and J 0 bases, with 13 bases left between them. Germline V CDR1 and CDR2: MGHDK, SYGVNS. CDR3 bases: TGTGCCAGCAGTGCACCCACAGGGAACTCTGGGGCCAACGTCCTGACTTTC. Its translation is CASSAPTGNSGANVLTF.

V gene TRBV11-3 combines with J gene TRBJ2-3, with D possibly called TRBD1 or TRBD2 (5 bases each). Germline V gene sequence: CDR1 SGHNT, CDR2 YENEEA. This CDR3 region has 15 residues. V lost 1 base, J lost 10 bases, and 18 bases lay in between. CDR3 residues: CASSLGPSSQGPQYF. CDR3 in DNA: TGTGCCAGCAGCTTAGGCCCTAGCTCGCAGGGCCCGCAGTATTTT.

This clonotype was detected many times. The gene calls are TRBV6-5 and TRBJ2-3; no definite D call. Germline values: CDR1 MNHEY, CDR2 SVGAGI. This CDR3 region has 13 residues. V gave up 7 bases and J gave up 8 bases, with 16 bases separating them. CDR3 in DNA: TGTGCCAGCAATTATCCTGGCGTCGGTACGCAGTATTTT. Amino acid sequence: CASNYPGVGTQYF.

The chain uses TRBV10-3 and TRBJ1-1; 7 nucleotides agree with TRBD1. With 6 bases clipped from V and 0 bases from J, the junction kept 7 bases outside the gene matches. Germline assignment: CDR1 ENHRY and CDR2 SYGVKD. The CDR3 has 15 amino acids. The CDR3 DNA follows: TGTGCCATCAGAGCCCCGGGACAGATGAACACTGAAGCTTTCTTT. Translating gives CAIRAPGQMNTEAFF.

This clonotype is classed as medium-sized. The rearrangement links TRBV6-5 to TRBJ2-1, with 12 nucleotides matching TRBD2. J lost 6 bases, V lost 6 bases, and 3 bases had no gene match. Germline lookup yields CDR1 MNHEY and CDR2 SVGAGI. The CDR3 covers 14 residues. CDR3 sequence: CASRPGLAGNEQFF. Here the CDR3 DNA reads TGTGCCAGCAGACCGGGACTAGCGGGCAATGAGCAGTTCTTC.

Concerning this clonotype: Its ends do not fully match the called genes, so a read error is possible. The J gene is TRBJ2-5, the V gene TRBV5-4; D may be TRBD1 (6 bases). From germline, CDR1 is SGHNT and CDR2 YYREEE (reference sequence). The CDR3 contains 14 residues. CDR3 residues: CVSSLGQIQETQYF. Here the CDR3 DNA reads TGTGTCAGCAGCTTAGGACAGATCCAAGAGACCCAGTACTTC.

This clonotype was picked up many times. As DNA, the CDR3 is TGTGCCAGCAGTTACGCGACAGGGAAAAACACTGAAGCTTTCTTT. Translated: CASSYATGKNTEAFF. The genes are TRBV6-2 or TRBV6-3 and TRBJ1-1, with 7 bases that match TRBD1. V dropped 2 bases and J dropped 2; count of bases not matched to a gene: 5. The CDR3 covers 15 residues. The germline V gene encodes CDR1 MNHEY and CDR2 SVGEGT.

This clonotype was counted ten times or more. The gene calls are TRBV12-3 or TRBV12-4 and TRBJ1-3; 11 nucleotides align to TRBD1. J lost 2 bases, V lost 6 bases, and 0 bases had no gene match. The CDR3 length is 14 residues. The CDR3 is CASRDRGPGNTIYF. Written as DNA, the CDR3 is TGTGCCAGCAGGGACAGGGGGCCTGGAAACACCATATATTTT.